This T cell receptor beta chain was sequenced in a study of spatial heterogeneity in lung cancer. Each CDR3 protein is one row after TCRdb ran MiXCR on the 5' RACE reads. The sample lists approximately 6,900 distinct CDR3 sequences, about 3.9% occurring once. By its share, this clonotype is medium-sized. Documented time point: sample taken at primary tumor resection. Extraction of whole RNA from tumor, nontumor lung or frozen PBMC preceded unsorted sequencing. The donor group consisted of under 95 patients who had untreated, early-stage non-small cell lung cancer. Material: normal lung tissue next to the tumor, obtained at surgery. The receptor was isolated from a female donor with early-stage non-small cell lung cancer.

CDR3 loop: CASSYRAEAFF. In nucleotides, the CDR3 is TGTGCCAGCAGCTACAGGGCTGAAGCTTTCTTT. The chain uses TRBV7-2 and TRBJ1-1; weak D call: TRBD1 (6 bases). The CDR3 has 11 amino acids. With 4 bases removed from V and 6 bases from J, the gap between germline ends came to 6 bases. Germline CDR1 reads SGHTA; CDR2 reads FQGNSA.